This passage covers 26 T cell receptor beta chains from one sample sequenced in a study of blood T cell repertoires in COVID-19. Clones were read by immunoSEQ multiplex PCR, and TCRdb kept only the in-frame ones, dropping some. This sample has about 220,000 clones, with around 83% found just once. Input material: PBMCs or T cells enriched from blood (not recorded which). These TCRs come from a woman in her 40s who had recovered from COVID-19.

The rearrangement uses TRBV18 and TRBJ1-2; TRBD1 agrees at 7 bases. Germline CDR1 is KGHSH and CDR2 is LQKENI. V trimming: 4 bases; J trimming: 3 bases; junction bases outside the gene matches: 8. This CDR3 is built from 15 residues. Written as DNA, the CDR3 is TGTGCCAGCTCACAAAGACAGGGACGAGACTATGGCTACACCTTC. Its translation: CASSQRQGRDYGYTF.

This chain uses TRBV5-4 with TRBJ1-2; 12 bases align to TRBD1. The CDR3 is 17 residues long. The ends lost 3 bases at V and 5 bases at J; junction bases unmatched: 11. From germline, CDR1 is SGHNT and CDR2 YYREEE (reference sequence). The CDR3 is CASSWGGQGASGYGYTF. The DNA of the CDR3 is TGTGCCAGCAGCTGGGGGGGACAGGGGGCAAGTGGATATGGCTACACCTTC.

V usage is TRBV6-5 and J usage is TRBJ1-5, with 9 nucleotides matching TRBD1. With 5 bases clipped from V and 3 bases from J, the junction kept 2 bases outside the gene matches. Germline-derived CDR1 and CDR2 are MNHEY and SVGAGI. This CDR3 is 14 amino acids long. CDR3 sequence (DNA): TGTGCCAGCAGTACAGGGGGCCCCAATCAGCCCCAGCATTTT. It is translated as CASSTGGPNQPQHF.

The rearrangement links TRBV29-1 to TRBJ2-3, with D possibly TRBD1 on 5 matching bases. CDR1 and CDR2 from the germline V gene are SQVTM and ANQGSEA. The CDR3 contains 13 residues. For the CDR3, the DNA is TGCAGTCTCATTAGGGGTTACTCAGATACGCAGTATTTT. Translating gives CSLIRGYSDTQYF.

The chain couples TRBV5-1 to TRBJ1-5; perhaps TRBD1 as D (6 bases). Trimming stripped 0 bases from V and 3 bases from J, with 10 bases between. The CDR3 is 15 amino acids. Germline CDR1 is SGHRS and CDR2 is YFSETQ. CDR3 sequence: CASSLEAGDNQPQHF. The CDR3 bases are TGCGCCAGCAGCTTGGAGGCAGGGGACAATCAGCCCCAGCATTTT.

The genes are TRBV28 and TRBJ1-2; no clear D gene. V gave up 3 bases and J gave up 4 bases, with 15 bases separating them. The CDR3 length is 15 residues. Germline CDR1 is MDHEN and CDR2 is SYDVKM. The CDR3 nucleotides are TGTGCCAGCAGTTTCCCCCTGAGAGGGCCCTATGGCTACACCTTC. Its protein is CASSFPLRGPYGYTF.

The genes are TRBV30 and TRBJ2-2; the match to TRBD2 covers 16 bases. Trimming took 5 bases from V and 0 from J; bases not matched to a gene: 3. Germline CDR1 and CDR2: GTSNPN and SVGIG (reference sequence). This CDR3 is 17 amino acids long. The CDR3 region is CAWAGTSGRANTGELFF. The CDR3 nucleotides are TGTGCCTGGGCAGGGACTAGCGGGAGGGCGAACACCGGGGAGCTGTTTTTT.

The V gene is TRBV23-1, the J gene TRBJ2-7, with 9 bases identical to TRBD2. TRBV23-1 has ORF status, its function being uncertain. The trim removed 8 bases at V and 3 bases at J, leaving 14 bases unmatched. The length of the CDR3 is 16 residues. The CDR3 nucleotides are TGCGCCAGCCGCCTATGGGTTAGCGGGAGTATCTACGAGCAGTACTTC. This gives the protein CASRLWVSGSIYEQYF.

This clone showed up just once. The V call is TRBV28, the J call TRBJ1-4; D might be TRBD1 (5 bases). CDR3 length equals 15 residues. V was clipped by 10 bases and J by 12 bases, with 27 bases between them. Germline CDR1 MDHEN, CDR2 SYDVKM. CDR3 coding DNA: TGTGCCACCCTCGCCCCAGGGTTAGGATTTGTGGAACTGTTTTTT. It encodes CATLAPGLGFVELFF.

V gene TRBV7-2 combines with J gene TRBJ1-3; a possible D gene is TRBD1 (6 bases). Germline lookup yields CDR1 SGHTA and CDR2 FQGNSA. The CDR3 runs 14 residues. V lost 1 base and J 6 bases, leaving 10 bases between the germline ends. Written as DNA, the CDR3 is TGTGCCAGCAGCTTAGGGACAGTTGAAAACACCATATATTTT. Translation gives CASSLGTVENTIYF. The whole variable domain, remainder taken from reference TRBV7-2 and TRBJ1-3, is GAGVSQSPSNKVTEKGKDVELRCDPISGHTALYWYRQSLGQGLEFLIYFQGNSAPDKSGLPSDRFSAERTGGSVSTLTIQRTQQEDSAVYLCASSLGTVENTIYFGEGSWLTVV.

The chain carries TRBV5-4 and TRBJ2-7; no firm D call. This CDR3 has 13 amino acids. Germline V CDR1 and CDR2: SGHNT, YYREEE (reference sequence). V was clipped by 3 bases and J by 0 bases, with 7 bases between them. CDR3: CASSSGNSYEQYV. CDR3 DNA: TGTGCCAGCAGCTCCGGTAACTCCTACGAGCAGTACGTC.

The table lists this clone with a count of one. The gene calls are TRBV9 and TRBJ2-6, with D possibly matching TRBD1 (5 bases). Looked up from germline, CDR1 is SGDLS and CDR2 is YYNGEE. The V gene lost 3 bases and the J gene lost 0 bases, with 13 bases spanning the gap. This CDR3 is built from 17 residues. CDR3 sequence reads: CASSATVLSSGANVLTF. CDR3 DNA sequence: TGTGCCAGCAGCGCGACAGTACTAAGCTCTGGGGCCAACGTCCTGACTTTC.

J is TRBJ1-5 and V is TRBV28; D is uncertain. Germline-derived CDR1 and CDR2 are MDHEN and SYDVKM. The V and J ends lost 3 bases and 7 bases respectively, with 16 bases between them. CDR3 size: 15 residues. The CDR3 DNA follows: TGTGCCAGCAGTTTTGATATGGGAGTTGGCCAGCCCCAGCATTTT. Amino acid sequence: CASSFDMGVGQPQHF.

This clone was recorded once. This chain joins TRBV7-2 and TRBJ2-3, with 10 bases lining up with TRBD2. CDR1 and CDR2 from the germline V gene are SGHTA and FQGNSA. V shed 5 bases, J shed 2 bases, and the junction held 1 base outside the gene matches. The length of the CDR3 is 14 residues. This CDR3 is CASSTSGTTDTQYF. The CDR3 nucleotides read TGTGCCAGCAGCACTAGCGGGACCACAGATACGCAGTATTTT.

A note on this clone: A far larger clone is off by one base, so a read error is likely. V gene TRBV28 combines with J gene TRBJ1-4; D not certain. V lost 3 bases and J 0 bases, leaving 5 bases between the germline ends. CDR1 is MDHEN, CDR2 SYDVKM, per germline. This CDR3 is built from 14 residues. The CDR3 loop reads CASSFGATNEKLFF. CDR3 nucleotide sequence: TGTGCCAGCAGTTTCGGTGCAACTAATGAAAAACTGTTTTTT.

J is TRBJ1-4 and V is TRBV7-9, with 8 bases aligning to TRBD1. The CDR3 length is 16 residues. Trimming took 2 bases from V and 6 from J; bases not matched to a gene: 8. Germline CDR1 and CDR2: SEHNR and FQNEAQ (reference sequence). Here the CDR3 DNA reads TGTGCCAGCAGCTTATCTTGGAAGACAGGGGATGAAAAACTGTTTTTT. The encoded protein is CASSLSWKTGDEKLFF.

CDR3 DNA sequence: TGTGCCAGCAGCTGGAGCAGGGTTGCCACTGAAGCTTTCTTT. Protein: CASSWSRVATEAFF. The chain employs TRBV12-1 and TRBJ1-1; TRBD1 was called by the table and not checked on the DNA. TRBV12-1 represents a pseudogene. CDR3 length: 14 amino acids.

This CDR3 reads CASSLSADTQYF. CDR3 coding DNA: TGTGCCAGCAGTTTAAGCGCAGATACGCAGTATTTT. The gene calls are TRBV12-3 or TRBV12-4 and TRBJ2-3; D gene ambiguous. V was trimmed by 2 bases and J by 4 bases, leaving 4 bases between them. The CDR3 totals 12 residues.

The chain combines TRBV4-1 with TRBJ2-2; TRBD1 is a possible D gene (6 bases). CDR1 and CDR2 from the germline V gene are MGHRA and YSYEKL. Trimming left V 3 bases short and J 7 bases short, with 21 bases between. The CDR3 totals 17 residues. The CDR3 DNA reads as TGCGCCAGCAGCCAGGCGGGCTACGGGCTCAGGGGCGGGGAGCTGTTTTTT. Translating it yields CASSQAGYGLRGGELFF.

The chain joins TRBV7-6 to TRBJ2-1, with TRBD2 matching over 9 bases. V was clipped by 1 base and J by 0 bases; unmatched bases: 13. The CDR3 covers 20 residues. Germline V gives CDR1 SGHVS, CDR2 FNYEAQ. CDR3 nucleotides: TGTGCCAGCAGCTTAGAGATTAGCGGGAGCGCCTCCAGCTCCTACAATGAGCAGTTCTTC. Protein sequence: CASSLEISGSASSSYNEQFF.

The rearrangement uses TRBV19 and TRBJ2-1, with D perhaps TRBD2 (6 bases). Looked up from germline, CDR1 is LNHDA and CDR2 is SQIVND (reference sequence). With 4 bases removed from V and 10 bases from J, the gap between germline ends came to 20 bases. This CDR3 region has 15 residues. Here the CDR3 DNA reads TGTGCCAGTAGTACCTCTAGCGCGGAAGGCGGGGAGCAGTTCTTC. Its translation is CASSTSSAEGGEQFF.

The genes are TRBV7-3 and TRBJ1-1, with unresolved D. CDR1 is SGHTA and CDR2 is FQGTGA in the germline V gene. This CDR3 region has 15 residues. Trimming removed 0 bases from V and 8 bases from J, with 16 bases in between. The CDR3 DNA reads as TGTGCCAGCAGCTTAACGGCCACCCCGCTAGCGGAAGCTTTCTTT. Translated: CASSLTATPLAEAFF. Full variable domain (remainder filled in from reference TRBV7-3 and TRBJ1-1): GAGVSQTPSNKVTEKGKYVELRCDPISGHTALYWYRQSLGQGPEFLIYFQGTGAADDSGLPNDRFFAVRPEGSVSTLKIQRTERGDSAVYLCASSLTATPLAEAFFGQGTRLTVV.

The chain is built from TRBV5-1 and TRBJ2-7, with 8 bases identical to TRBD2. Trimming at V came to 0 bases and at J to 2 bases, leaving 4 bases not matched to a gene. This CDR3 comprises 15 residues. Germline V gene lookup returns CDR1 SGHRS and CDR2 YFSETQ. The chain's CDR3 is CASSLGPGGTYEQYV. For the CDR3, the DNA is TGCGCCAGCAGCTTGGGTCCGGGGGGGACCTACGAGCAGTACGTC.

This chain connects TRBV7-8 to TRBJ1-4; tentatively, D is TRBD1 (5 bases). The CDR3 length is 15 residues. The germline CDR1 and CDR2 sequences are SGHVS and FQNEAQ. Trimming left V 5 bases short and J 0 bases short, with 10 bases between. The CDR3 coding sequence is TGTGCCAGCAGCAGGACATTTGCAACTAATGAAAAACTGTTTTTT. This encodes CASSRTFATNEKLFF.

About this clone itself: Sequence at one end of the junction differs from germline and may be a read error. The chain employs TRBV10-2 and TRBJ1-6; D is possibly TRBD1 (5 bases). The CDR3 runs to 14 residues. CDR1 and CDR2 from the germline V gene are WSHSY and SAAADI. CDR3 sequence: CASSSPGDNSPLHF. The CDR3 region has the DNA TGCGCCAGCAGCTCCCCGGGGGATAACTCACCCCTCCACTTT.

The table lists this clone with many counts. The rearrangement joins TRBV2 to TRBJ2-3, with D unclear. There are 12 residues in the CDR3. Looked up from germline, CDR1 is SNHLY and CDR2 is FYNNEI. V was clipped by 2 bases and J by 5 bases, with 5 bases between them. CDR3 DNA: TGTGCCAGCAGTGAATCAGGAGATACGCAGTATTTT. It translates to CASSESGDTQYF.